These 19 T cell receptor beta chains share one sample of origin, sequenced in a study of blood T cell repertoires in COVID-19. Some clones are missing from TCRdb's copy, which holds only in-frame ones; the method was immunoSEQ multiplex PCR. This sample has approximately 50,000 clones, with 79% found just once. What was sequenced was peripheral blood. The receptors were sampled from a man aged 65-85 years with acute or convalescent COVID-19.

V gene TRBV18 combines with J gene TRBJ2-1; 8 bases line up with TRBD2. The CDR3 runs 17 residues. V shed 1 base, J shed 9 bases, and the junction held 14 bases outside the gene matches. Germline V CDR1 and CDR2: KGHSH, LQKENI. The CDR3 DNA is TGTGCCAGCTCACCACTGGGAGGACTAGCTCAACAAGGTGAGCAGTTCTTC. The encoded protein is CASSPLGGLAQQGEQFF.

V and J are TRBV5-1 and TRBJ1-6; unclear D gene. This CDR3 spans 15 amino acids. The V and J ends lost 0 bases and 7 bases respectively, with 11 bases between them. Germline V gene lookup returns CDR1 SGHRS and CDR2 YFSETQ. CDR3 protein: CASSLGTDRNSPLHF. The CDR3 coding sequence is TGCGCCAGCAGCTTGGGAACAGACCGAAATTCACCCCTCCACTTT.

The chain joins TRBV11-2 to TRBJ2-7; perhaps TRBD2 as D (6 bases). The germline gives CDR1 SGHAT, CDR2 FQNNGV. V dropped 6 bases and J dropped 6 bases, with 12 bases sitting between them. CDR3 length equals 12 residues. CDR3 nucleotide sequence: TGTGCCAGCAGAGGGAGGTCGGCCGAGCAGTACTTC. It codes for CASRGRSAEQYF.

The gene calls are TRBV6-5 and TRBJ1-3; the D is unclear. Trimming removed 4 bases at V and 2 bases at J, with 12 bases between. CDR1 is MNHEY and CDR2 is SVGAGI in the germline V gene. The CDR3 consists of 15 residues. CDR3 region: CASSSSFSTGNTIYF. CDR3 sequence (DNA): TGTGCCAGCAGTTCCTCATTTTCTACTGGAAACACCATATATTTT.

The chain employs TRBV14 and TRBJ1-6; 8 positions agree with TRBD1. V was clipped by 0 bases and J by 9 bases; unmatched bases: 10. Germline values: CDR1 SGHDN, CDR2 FVKESK. The CDR3 contains 17 residues. CDR3 sequence reads: CASSQEVLAGGGSPLHF. The CDR3 nucleotides are TGTGCCAGCAGCCAAGAGGTCTTGGCAGGGGGCGGTTCACCCCTCCACTTT.

The V call is TRBV10-3, the J call TRBJ2-7; D gene ambiguous. The germline V and J ends were trimmed by 6 bases and 6 bases, with 9 bases remaining between them. Per germline, CDR1 ENHRY and CDR2 SYGVKD. There are 11 residues in the CDR3. DNA for the CDR3: TGTGCCATCAGGGCACAATCCGAGCAGTACTTC. Amino acids: CAIRAQSEQYF.

The rearrangement uses TRBV5-1 and TRBJ1-4, with D perhaps TRBD1 (6 bases). The V gene's germline CDR1 is SGHRS and CDR2 YFSETQ. The V end was cut by 5 bases, the J end by 3 bases, with 8 bases between. The CDR3 totals 13 residues. The chain's CDR3 is CASRRTANEKLFF. The CDR3 DNA reads TGCGCCAGCAGGCGGACAGCTAATGAAAAACTGTTTTTT.

The rearrangement joins TRBV2 to TRBJ2-1; no reliable D call. Germline CDR1 SNHLY, CDR2 FYNNEI. V lost 4 bases and J 9 bases, leaving 16 bases between the germline ends. The CDR3 consists of 14 residues. CDR3 sequence: CASSGLAALGEQFF. The DNA of the CDR3 is TGTGCCAGCAGTGGACTGGCAGCCTTAGGTGAGCAGTTCTTC. Full variable domain (remainder filled in from reference TRBV2 and TRBJ2-1): EPEVTQTPSHQVTQMGQEVILRCVPISNHLYFYWYRQILGQKVEFLVSFYNNEISEKSEIFDDQFSVERPDGSNFTLKIRSTKLEDSAMYFCASSGLAALGEQFFGPGTRLTVL.

This chain connects TRBV9 to TRBJ1-3; the D gene is possibly TRBD1 (6 bases). CDR3 length: 14 amino acids. Germline V gene sequence: CDR1 SGDLS, CDR2 YYNGEE. V was shortened by 3 bases and J by 3 bases, with 10 bases between the two germline ends. The CDR3 loop is CASSAGVFGNTIYF. CDR3 nucleotides: TGTGCCAGCAGCGCAGGGGTTTTTGGAAACACCATATATTTT.

The chain recombines TRBV5-5 with TRBJ2-2; 9 nucleotides line up with TRBD2. V was clipped by 0 bases and J by 0 bases; unmatched bases: 6. Germline V gives CDR1 SGHKS, CDR2 YYEKEE (reference sequence). CDR3 length equals 18 residues. CDR3 loop: CASSLDGGGAANTGELFF. In DNA, the CDR3 is TGTGCCAGCAGCTTGGATGGCGGGGGGGCGGCGAACACCGGGGAGCTGTTTTTT.

This chain uses TRBV5-4 with TRBJ1-1, with 7 bases aligning to TRBD1. CDR3 length: 14 amino acids. Germline-derived CDR1 and CDR2 are SGHNT and YYREEE (reference sequence). V shed 0 bases and J 4 bases; nucleotides not matched to a gene: 3. In DNA, the CDR3 is TGTGCCAGCAGCTTGGCCGCAGGGGGCACTGAAGCTTTCTTT. This gives the protein CASSLAAGGTEAFF. The full variable domain, in which reference TRBV5-4 and TRBJ1-1 provide the parts outside the CDR3, is ETGVTQSPTHLIKTRGQQVTLRCSSQSGHNTVSWYQQALGQGPQFIFQYYREEENGRGNFPPRFSGLQFPNYSSELNVNALELDDSALYLCASSLAAGGTEAFFGQGTRLTVV.

The chain links TRBV7-7 to TRBJ2-7; TRBD1 matches at 8 bases. CDR1 SSHAT and CDR2 FNYEAQ come from the germline V gene (reference sequence). The CDR3 runs 16 residues. The trim removed 0 bases at V and 1 base at J, leaving 5 bases unmatched. CDR3: CASSLARGRLSYEQYF. The DNA of the CDR3 is TGTGCCAGCAGCTTAGCCAGGGGGCGATTATCCTACGAGCAGTACTTC.

The chain has TRBV19 and TRBJ2-1; 9 bases map to TRBD1. With 2 bases clipped from V and 9 bases from J, the junction kept 8 bases outside the gene matches. The germline V gene encodes CDR1 LNHDA and CDR2 SQIVND (reference sequence). This CDR3 region has 15 residues. The CDR3 DNA sequence: TGTGCCAGTAGTATAAGTTACAGGGGGCTGGGTGAGCAGTTCTTC. Translating gives CASSISYRGLGEQFF.

This clone was recorded only once. The rearrangement links TRBV7-2 to TRBJ1-1; 7 nucleotides match TRBD1. The CDR3 is made up of 14 amino acids. J was trimmed by 1 base and V by 5 bases; bases with no gene match: 4. The germline V gene has CDR1 SGHTA and CDR2 FQGNSA. As DNA, the CDR3 is TGTGCCAGCAGCCCGGGACAGTGGAACACTGAAGCTTTCTTT. It is translated as CASSPGQWNTEAFF.

The chain links TRBV5-1 to TRBJ1-2; 7 bases match TRBD1. The germline V gene encodes CDR1 SGHRS and CDR2 YFSETQ. CDR3 size: 15 residues. The V gene end was trimmed by 4 bases and the J gene end by 3 bases; junction bases not matched to a gene: 9. The CDR3 protein is CASSMIQGPDYGYTF. As DNA, the CDR3 is TGCGCCAGCAGCATGATACAGGGGCCCGACTATGGCTACACCTTC.

The V and J genes are TRBV9 and TRBJ1-3; D is perhaps TRBD1 (5 bases). Between the trimmed V and J ends, which lost 0 bases and 0 bases, there was a span of 10 bases. The CDR3 consists of 16 residues. CDR1 and CDR2 (germline): SGDLS, YYNGEE. The CDR3 region has the DNA TGTGCCAGCAGCGTAGGGGGAGGGGTCTCTGGAAACACCATATATTTT. It is translated as CASSVGGGVSGNTIYF.

This sequence joins TRBV29-1 and TRBJ2-1; TRBD2 agrees at 7 bases. Losses at the gene ends were 7 bases for V and 3 bases for J; bases not matched to a gene: 15. There are 16 residues in the CDR3. CDR1 is SQVTM, CDR2 ANQGSEA, per germline. CDR3 loop: CSALESGLPYYNEQFF. The CDR3 nucleotides read TGCAGCGCCTTGGAGTCGGGACTACCCTACTACAATGAGCAGTTCTTC.

The genes are TRBV7-9 and TRBJ2-7; tentative D call: TRBD1 (5 bases). Germline-derived CDR1 and CDR2 are SEHNR and FQNEAQ (reference sequence). V was pared by 1 base and J by 11 bases, with 15 bases between. The CDR3 covers 13 residues. CDR3 DNA sequence: TGTGCCAGCAGCTTAGAGGGCAGGGCGATTAAGTACTTC. Its translation is CASSLEGRAIKYF.

V and J are TRBV27 and TRBJ2-7, with TRBD2 identical over 8 bases. Unmatched junction bases numbered 10, after V lost 5 bases and J lost 4 bases. Germline V gene data show CDR1 as MNHEY and CDR2 as SMNVEV (reference sequence). The CDR3 consists of 15 residues. Here the CDR3 DNA reads TGTGCCAGCAGTCCCCGAGCGGGAGATCCGTACGAGCAGTACTTC. Translating gives CASSPRAGDPYEQYF.